What follows describes a single TCR beta chain. The target antigen is unknown. This specimen includes other DNA sequences encoding the same CDR3. Germline CDR1 is DFQATT and CDR2 is SNEGSKA (reference sequence). Trimming pared 4 bases from V and 5 bases from J, leaving 5 bases between. This CDR3 has 10 amino acids. Peptide-pool stimulation followed by sequencing identified expanded antigen-specific CD4+ clonotypes in the ViraFEST assay. Cultured cells yielded isolated CD4+ T cells after 10 to 11 days. Every participant took two doses of the BNT162b2 or mRNA-1273 vaccine. The sample comes from a study of vaccination effects on CD4 cells after COVID-19. Profiled with immunoSEQ multiplex PCR; TCRdb holds only in-frame clones, not every one. The data show some 30,000 clones, roughly 63% seen once.

Material: CD4+ T cells from PBMCs cultured with SARS-CoV-2 spike peptides, obtained after COVID-19 vaccination. This sequence joins TRBV20-1 and TRBJ2-5; D not certain. This clonotype was obtained from a human donor who received a COVID-19 vaccine. In DNA, the CDR3 is TGCAGTGCTACCGGGGAGACCCAGTACTTC. This gives the protein CSATGETQYF.